These T cell receptor beta chains were read from a single sample in a study of cytomegalovirus exposure and HLA in healthy donors. Measured with immunoSEQ multiplex PCR; TCRdb has only the in-frame clones, and not every one. This sample yields 59,000 or so clones, of which roughly nine tenths are seen a single time; 15% belongs to the top ten. Source material: PBMCs. All receptors derive from a woman in her late teens or twenties in good health and CMV-seronegative. CDR3s include the opening cysteine and the closing phenylalanine or tryptophan. The D gene is left open where the match is weak. Rows may omit the clone size; those that give it use once, few, many or a size class.

j_call clone_size v_call cdr3_length d_call cdr3_nt cdr3_aa
TRBJ2-3 NA TRBV29-1 13 NA TGCAGCGTTGTCACAGGGTACACAGATACGCAGTATTTT CSVVTGYTDTQYF
TRBJ2-1 NA TRBV28 16 NA TGTGCCAGCAGTTCTGGATCCGGGAGCGGGTACAATGAGCAGTTCTTC CASSSGSGSGYNEQFF
TRBJ2-5 NA TRBV21-1 14 NA TGTGCCAGCAGCAAATATGGAGGGTCAGAGACCCAGTACTTC CASSKYGGSETQYF
TRBJ2-1 NA TRBV6-5 15 TRBD2 TGTGCCAGCAGTCCAGCGGGGTACTCCTACAATGAGCAGTTCTTC CASSPAGYSYNEQFF
TRBJ1-2 NA TRBV6-1 13 NA TGTGCCAGCCGCCAGGGTTTAGGGTATGGCTACACCTTC CASRQGLGYGYTF
TRBJ2-1 NA TRBV4-2 18 TRBD2 TGTGCCAGCAGCCATGAGACTAGCGGGGGGCTTAATTACAATGAGCAGTTCTTC CASSHETSGGLNYNEQFF
TRBJ1-2 NA TRBV27 13 NA TGTGCCAGCAGCCCGCGGGGGGAAGGTGGCTACACCTTC CASSPRGEGGYTF
TRBJ2-1 NA TRBV30 11 NA TGTGCCGGCCTATCCGGGTTTGAGCAGTTCTTC CAGLSGFEQFF
TRBJ2-1 NA TRBV19 15 TRBD1 TGTGCCAGTAGTATCGGACAGGGCTACTACAATGAGCAGTTCTTC CASSIGQGYYNEQFF
TRBJ2-7 NA TRBV6-6 15 NA TGTGCCAGCAGTTCCATGACAGAGGTTCCCTACGAGCAGTACTTC CASSSMTEVPYEQYF
TRBJ2-7 NA TRBV11-2 14 NA TGTGCCAGCAGCTCCGACGGGTTGTACGGGGAGCAGTACTTC CASSSDGLYGEQYF
TRBJ1-1 NA TRBV6-1 12 NA TGTGCCAGCAATAGACACAACACTGAAGCTTTCTTT CASNRHNTEAFF
TRBJ1-5 few TRBV28 11 NA TGTGCCAGCAGTGTCACGATAGCCCAGCATTTT CASSVTIAQHF
TRBJ2-7 NA TRBV18 15 NA TGTGCCAGCTCACCAAGACAGTCCCCCTCCTACGAGCAGTACTTC CASSPRQSPSYEQYF
TRBJ2-7 NA TRBV13 18 TRBD2 TGTGCCAGCAGCGCCGACGGACTAGCGGGGGGGACCCCCTACGAGCAGTACTTC CASSADGLAGGTPYEQYF
TRBJ1-1 NA TRBV2 15 TRBD1 TGTGCCAGCAGCCCGACAGGGCTCTGGGACACTGAAGCTTTCTTT CASSPTGLWDTEAFF
TRBJ2-3 NA TRBV29-1 12 NA TGCAGCGTCCTAGCAGTCGCAGATACGCAGTATTTT CSVLAVADTQYF
TRBJ2-5 NA TRBV29-1 14 TRBD2 TGCAGCGTTGGACTAGCGGGAGGCCAAGAGACCCAGTACTTC CSVGLAGGQETQYF
TRBJ2-5 few TRBV5-1 16 NA TGCGCCAGCAGCCCGGGTGGGAGTGCGGAGGGGCAGACCCAGTACTTC CASSPGGSAEGQTQYF
TRBJ2-7 once TRBV7-2 14 TRBD2 TGTGCCAGCAGCTTTGGGCGGGAGTCTTACGAGCAGTACTTC CASSFGRESYEQYF
TRBJ2-7 NA TRBV7-8 13 NA TGTGCCAGCAGCCGGGTAGGAACCTACGAGCAGTACTTC CASSRVGTYEQYF
TRBJ2-7 NA TRBV5-4 16 TRBD1 TGTGCCAGCAGCCGAGGACAGGGAACCAGGTCCTACGAGCAGTACTTC CASSRGQGTRSYEQYF
TRBJ1-3 NA TRBV11-2 14 NA TGTGCCAGCAGCCGGGGTTCATCTGGAAACACCATATATTTT CASSRGSSGNTIYF
TRBJ2-7 NA TRBV30 13 NA TGTGCCTGGAGGCGGGACCGGCCCTACGAGCAGTACTTC CAWRRDRPYEQYF
TRBJ1-1 once TRBV9 15 TRBD1 TGTGCCAGCAGCGCCCGACAGGGGGCGAGCACTGAAGCTTTCTTT CASSARQGASTEAFF
TRBJ2-5 NA TRBV7-2 13 NA TGTGCCAGCAGCTTAGTACAGCAAGAGACCCAGTACTTC CASSLVQQETQYF